Below, 26 T cell receptor beta chains from the same sample are listed, as sequenced in a study of vaccination and CD4 T cells after COVID-19 (dated 2022 in TCRdb). This specimen's treatment or condition label, interpreted: approximately 10-day PBMC culture with coronavirus spike peptide pools or control peptides (ViraFEST assay). No antigen is known for these receptors. The library was made by PCR. Instrument on record: Illumina iSeq 100. DNA from cultured CD4+ T cells underwent TCR sequencing with the Oncomine TCR Beta short-read assay at the Johns Hopkins FTIC core. TCRdb cleaned the public reads at Q25 with fastp, built clones with MiXCR and kept in-frame beta chains. Here each entry gathers all rows of one CDR3 protein and keeps the most common genes and DNA. A total of about 17,000 distinct CDR3 sequences appear in this sample, about 46% of them only once. The top ten clones comprise roughly 6.1% of the sample.

The input for sequencing was CD4+ T cells from blood, cultured in vitro, taken before SARS-CoV-2 vaccination. The receptor set was obtained from a human donor who had recovered from COVID-19.

This clonotype has a single count. The gene calls are TRBV20-1 and TRBJ2-1; 8 nucleotides line up with TRBD2. V lost 2 bases to trimming and J lost 4 bases; unmatched junction nucleotides: 7. CDR1 DFQATT and CDR2 SNEGSKA come from the germline V gene (reference sequence). The CDR3 runs to 15 residues. For the CDR3, the DNA is TGCAGTGCTAGAAAACTAGCGGAGAATTACAATGAGCAGTTCTTC. Translated: CSARKLAENYNEQFF.

The V call is TRBV7-9, the J call TRBJ2-5, with D uncertain. Looked up from germline, CDR1 is SEHNR and CDR2 is FQNEAQ (reference sequence). V was clipped by 5 bases and J by 3 bases, with 16 bases between them. The CDR3 consists of 15 residues. CDR3 nucleotide sequence: TGTGCCAGCAGCCTCCGACCGGGTGGAGAAGAGACCCAGTACTTC. Encoded protein: CASSLRPGGEETQYF.

This clonotype was seen a few times. The chain employs TRBV9 and TRBJ2-7; 8 nucleotides agree with TRBD2. V was pared by 0 bases and J by 2 bases, with 1 base of the junction left unmatched. CDR3 size: 14 residues. Germline V gives CDR1 SGDLS, CDR2 YYNGEE. The CDR3 is CASSVGAGAYEQYF. The CDR3 DNA sequence: TGTGCCAGCAGCGTAGGAGCGGGGGCCTACGAGCAGTACTTC.

By frequency in the sample, this clonotype is medium-sized. This chain uses TRBV11-2 with TRBJ1-6; D unresolved. This CDR3 is built from 13 residues. V lost 6 bases and J 10 bases, leaving 13 bases between the germline ends. Per the germline V gene, CDR1 is SGHAT and CDR2 is FQNNGV. As DNA, the CDR3 is TGTGCCAGCAGTCCCCAGGAGCAATCACCCCTCCACTTT. It codes for CASSPQEQSPLHF.

This clonotype appeared a few times. The rearrangement links TRBV20-1 to TRBJ2-5; TRBD2 matches 7 bases. Germline CDR1 is DFQATT and CDR2 is SNEGSKA (reference sequence). The length of the CDR3 is 14 residues. J lost 4 bases, V lost 1 base, and 6 bases had no gene match. CDR3 sequence reads: CSARGLAPGETQYF. The CDR3, as DNA: TGCAGTGCTAGAGGACTAGCCCCAGGAGAGACCCAGTACTTC.

The chain is built from TRBV30 and TRBJ1-5; D is unresolved. Germline values: CDR1 GTSNPN, CDR2 SVGIG (reference sequence). Trimming removed 1 base from V and 0 bases from J, with 7 bases in between. The CDR3 has 14 residues. The CDR3: CAWSGIPSNQPQHF. DNA for the CDR3: TGTGCCTGGAGTGGGATCCCTAGCAATCAGCCCCAGCATTTT.

V usage is TRBV18 and J usage is TRBJ2-2; D unresolved. The CDR3 contains 16 residues. V dropped 3 bases and J dropped 0 bases, with 11 bases sitting between them. Germline V gene lookup returns CDR1 KGHSH and CDR2 LQKENI. The CDR3 coding sequence is TGTGCCAGCTCACCTTTACACAGCACGAACACCGGGGAGCTGTTTTTT. It yields the protein CASSPLHSTNTGELFF. Using reference TRBV18 and TRBJ2-2 for the parts outside the CDR3, the full variable domain is NAGVMQNPRHLVRRRGQEARLRCSPMKGHSHVYWYRQLPEEGLKFMVYLQKENIIDESGMPKERFSAEFPKEGPSILRIQQVVRGDSAAYFCASSPLHSTNTGELFFGEGSRLTVL.

The chain uses TRBV6-1 and TRBJ1-1, with unresolved D. The CDR3 sequence is 14 residues long. The germline V gene encodes CDR1 MNHNS and CDR2 SASEGT. Trimming shortened V by 7 bases and J by 0 bases, and 12 bases separated the two germline ends. The chain's CDR3 is CASKTGTLNTEAFF. The CDR3 DNA reads as TGTGCCAGCAAGACGGGAACACTGAACACTGAAGCTTTCTTT.

This clonotype came up a few times. The chain links TRBV11-3 to TRBJ1-1, with 8 bases that match TRBD1. V shed 1 base and J 8 bases; nucleotides not matched to a gene: 3. The length of the CDR3 is 13 residues. Looked up from germline, CDR1 is SGHNT and CDR2 is YENEEA. In DNA form, the CDR3 reads TGTGCCAGCAGCTTAGTGCGGGACAGGGAAGCTTTCTTT. It is translated as CASSLVRDREAFF.

This clonotype turned up a few times. The J gene is TRBJ1-5, the V gene TRBV6-5; possible D gene TRBD1, 5 bases. V was trimmed by 0 bases and J by 3 bases, leaving 12 bases between them. The germline CDR1 and CDR2 sequences are MNHEY and SVGAGI. The CDR3 contains 16 residues. CDR3 in DNA: TGTGCCAGCAGTTACTCTCCGGCAGGGCCCAATCAGCCCCAGCATTTT. As protein: CASSYSPAGPNQPQHF.

The rearrangement uses TRBV7-2 and TRBJ2-3; 12 bases map to TRBD2. CDR3 size: 16 residues. The ends lost 4 bases at V and 3 bases at J; junction bases unmatched: 5. Germline assignment: CDR1 SGHTA and CDR2 FQGNSA. CDR3 in DNA: TGTGCCAGCAGCTCGGGACTAGCGGGTATAACAGATACGCAGTATTTT. Translated, it gives CASSSGLAGITDTQYF. Full variable domain (rest looked up from reference TRBV7-2 and TRBJ2-3): GAGVSQSPSNKVTEKGKDVELRCDPISGHTALYWYRQSLGQGLEFLIYFQGNSAPDKSGLPSDRFSAERTGGSVSTLTIQRTQQEDSAVYLCASSSGLAGITDTQYFGPGTRLTVL.

Only a few counts were recorded for this clonotype. The genes are TRBV7-3 and TRBJ2-2; the match to TRBD1 covers 7 bases. Germline V gives CDR1 SGHTA, CDR2 FQGTGA. J lost 8 bases, V lost 5 bases, and 11 bases had no gene match. CDR3 length equals 15 residues. The CDR3 DNA sequence: TGTGCCAGCAGCGACAGGACAGGTTCTAGGGGGGAGCTGTTTTTT. Translating it yields CASSDRTGSRGELFF.

There are a few counts of this clonotype. J is TRBJ1-2 and V is TRBV20-1; 9 nucleotides line up with TRBD1. The CDR3 contains 13 residues. CDR1 and CDR2 (germline): DFQATT, SNEGSKA (reference sequence). The V and J ends lost 3 bases and 5 bases, in that order; junction bases with no gene match: 4. The CDR3 DNA is TGCAGTGCTAGCCGGGACAGGGTTTATGGCTACACCTTC. This codes for CSASRDRVYGYTF.

The chain recombines TRBV6-5 with TRBJ1-2; TRBD1 matches 7 bases. Germline V lookup: CDR1 MNHEY, CDR2 SVGAGI. V lost 4 bases and J lost 8; bases outside the gene matches: 10. CDR3 size: 14 residues. The CDR3 bases are TGTGCCAGCAGTTCTGAGACAGGGAACGGAGGCTACACCTTC. Encoded protein: CASSSETGNGGYTF.

The V call is TRBV28, the J call TRBJ1-3; D not resolved. V was shortened by 5 bases and J by 7 bases, with 12 bases between the two germline ends. Germline V gene sequence: CDR1 MDHEN, CDR2 SYDVKM. The CDR3 totals 13 residues. CDR3 protein: CASSPPSRNTIYF. Here the CDR3 DNA reads TGTGCCAGCAGTCCCCCCTCCCGGAACACCATATATTTT.

The rearrangement uses TRBV12-3 or TRBV12-4 and TRBJ2-1; D is perhaps TRBD1 (5 bases). Trimming shortened V by 3 bases and J by 2 bases, and 8 bases separated the two germline ends. This CDR3 spans 14 amino acids. CDR3 coding DNA: TGTGCCAGCAGTTTTCAGGGTCCCTACAATGAGCAGTTCTTC. It specifies CASSFQGPYNEQFF.

The rearrangement joins TRBV11-2 to TRBJ2-7; D possibly corresponds to TRBD2 (5 bases). The CDR3 spans 15 residues. Trimming stripped 1 base from V and 6 bases from J, with 16 bases between. CDR1 is SGHAT and CDR2 is FQNNGV in the germline V gene. The CDR3 region has the DNA TGTGCCAGCAGCTTAGCAACGGTTCTGGCGGGCGAGCAGTACTTC. This translates into CASSLATVLAGEQYF.

V usage is TRBV7-2 and J usage is TRBJ2-3, with TRBD2 as a possible D gene (6 bases). This CDR3 is built from 17 residues. Trimming cost V 5 bases and J 3 bases, with 21 bases left between them. Germline-derived CDR1 and CDR2 are SGHTA and FQGNSA. The CDR3 is CASSPAPLAGGTDTQYF. The CDR3 nucleotides are TGTGCCAGCAGCCCGGCCCCGCTAGCTGGGGGGACAGATACGCAGTATTTT. The full variable domain, its missing parts supplied by reference TRBV7-2 and TRBJ2-3, is GAGVSQSPSNKVTEKGKDVELRCDPISGHTALYWYRQSLGQGLEFLIYFQGNSAPDKSGLPSDRFSAERTGGSVSTLTIQRTQQEDSAVYLCASSPAPLAGGTDTQYFGPGTRLTVL.

The chain employs TRBV7-6 and TRBJ1-1; 7 nucleotides align to TRBD1. The junction had 11 bases not matched to a gene; V was cut back by 5 bases and J by 11 bases. Germline CDR1 and CDR2: SGHVS and FNYEAQ. This CDR3 is 13 amino acids long. The CDR3 nucleotides are TGTGCCAGCAGCCCAACCACCAGGGGGGATGCTTTCTTT. Residues: CASSPTTRGDAFF.

This clonotype was seen only a few times. The chain is built from TRBV6-1 and TRBJ2-5; 7 bases are a match to TRBD2. Trimming took 7 bases from V and 5 from J; bases not matched to a gene: 16. CDR3 length equals 16 residues. The germline CDR1 and CDR2 sequences are MNHNS and SASEGT. CDR3 nucleotides: TGTGCCAGCACTTCGGGGGGAGGGATGATCGGGGAGACCCAGTACTTC. This gives the protein CASTSGGGMIGETQYF.

This clonotype came up a few times. The rearrangement joins TRBV6-1 to TRBJ1-1; D is ambiguous. Between the trimmed V and J ends, which lost 10 bases and 2 bases, there was a span of 17 bases. This CDR3 comprises 14 residues. Germline values: CDR1 MNHNS, CDR2 SASEGT. CDR3 protein: CATTAGGRNTEAFF. DNA of the CDR3: TGTGCCACCACAGCGGGCGGGAGAAACACTGAAGCTTTCTTT.

The CDR3 nucleotides read TGTGCCAGCTCCCCCGAGGCGCAGCCTGAAACCATTCAGTACTTC. The encoded protein is CASSPEAQPETIQYF. V usage is TRBV18 and J usage is TRBJ2-4; D is undetermined. The CDR3 is 15 amino acids. Germline-derived CDR1 and CDR2 are KGHSH and LQKENI. Trimming removed 6 bases at V and 9 bases at J, with 21 bases between.

The chain links TRBV10-3 to TRBJ2-7, with D maybe TRBD2 (6 bases). The CDR3 has 15 amino acids. Looked up from germline, CDR1 is ENHRY and CDR2 is SYGVKD. The V end was cut by 2 bases, the J end by 4 bases, with 15 bases between. The CDR3 region has the DNA TGTGCCATCAGTGAGGGGGAGGCCAGCCGTTACGAGCAGTACTTC. This encodes CAISEGEASRYEQYF.

The chain recombines TRBV19 with TRBJ2-2, with 8 bases that match TRBD2. Looked up from germline, CDR1 is LNHDA and CDR2 is SQIVND (reference sequence). The junction had 7 bases not matched to a gene; V was cut back by 6 bases and J by 1 base. The CDR3 has 16 residues. The CDR3 sequence is CASSPGGGRNTGELFF. CDR3 nucleotide sequence: TGTGCCAGTAGCCCCGGGGGGGGGCGGAACACCGGGGAGCTGTTTTTT.

V usage is TRBV27 and J usage is TRBJ2-1; no reliable D call. Germline assignment: CDR1 MNHEY and CDR2 SMNVEV (reference sequence). The V gene lost 4 bases and the J gene lost 9 bases, with 16 bases spanning the gap. This CDR3 has 14 residues. Here the CDR3 DNA reads TGTGCCAGCAGTTCGAACAGTGGTAGGAGTGAGCAGTTCTTC. Protein: CASSSNSGRSEQFF.

Judged by abundance, this clonotype is large. The genes are TRBV6-1 and TRBJ1-2, with D perhaps matching TRBD1 (5 bases). With 4 bases removed from V and 0 bases from J, the gap between germline ends came to 6 bases. This CDR3 comprises 13 residues. Germline V gene lookup returns CDR1 MNHNS and CDR2 SASEGT. This CDR3 is CASSAGANYGYTF. The CDR3 DNA reads as TGTGCCAGCAGTGCGGGGGCTAACTATGGCTACACCTTC.